This is a list of T cell receptor beta chains from one sample in a study of shared clonotypes between healthy human individuals. Only in-frame clones appear in the TCRdb table, and some are missing; sequencing was by immunoSEQ multiplex PCR. The sample has 950,000 to 1,100,000 clones, more than 75% seen once. The sample taken for sequencing was memory CD4+ T cells from PBMCs. The receptors stem from a man aged 18 to 35 in good health. Some clones in this sample may be carry-over from other donors' samples. CDR3s include the opening cysteine and the closing phenylalanine or tryptophan. The order of the fields is J gene, V gene, D gene, clone size, CDR3 protein, CDR3 DNA. The D gene is left open where the match is weak. Part of the rows lack a size; the others show once, few, many or a class for expanded clones.

J: TRBJ2-7
V: TRBV30
D: .
size: .
CDR3: CACASAYEQYF
DNA: TGTGCCTGCGCAAGCGCCTACGAGCAGTACTTC

J: TRBJ2-3
V: TRBV5-1
D: TRBD2
size: .
CDR3: CASRKIAGPPTDTQYF
DNA: TGCGCCAGCAGAAAAATAGCGGGACCGCCCACAGATACGCAGTATTTT

J: TRBJ2-1
V: TRBV10-3
D: .
size: .
CDR3: CAIRATLAVGTGEFF
DNA: TGTGCCATCAGAGCTACCCTAGCTGTAGGTACGGGGGAGTTCTTC

J: TRBJ2-5
V: TRBV30
D: .
size: .
CDR3: CAWTVGLGGTQYF
DNA: TGTGCCTGGACCGTGGGGCTAGGGGGGACCCAGTACTTC

J: TRBJ2-2
V: TRBV5-4
D: .
size: .
CDR3: CASSEEGRVAGELFF
DNA: TGTGCCAGCAGCGAGGAGGGCAGGGTGGCCGGGGAGCTGTTTTTT

J: TRBJ2-1
V: TRBV19
D: .
size: once
CDR3: CASSEAGRSSYNEQFF
DNA: TGTGCCAGTAGTGAGGCGGGCCGGAGCTCCTACAATGAGCAGTTCTTC

J: TRBJ1-4
V: TRBV28
D: .
size: once
CDR3: CASCTGGAFNEKLFF
DNA: TGTGCCAGCTGTACAGGAGGTGCTTTTAATGAAAAACTGTTTTTT

J: TRBJ2-7
V: TRBV7-2
D: TRBD1
size: once
CDR3: CASSLDRGLIYEQYF
DNA: TGTGCCAGCAGCTTAGACAGGGGGCTTATCTACGAGCAGTACTTC

J: TRBJ1-6
V: TRBV6-6
D: TRBD1
size: .
CDR3: CASSPKGARTSPLHF
DNA: TGTGCCAGCAGTCCTAAGGGGGCGCGGACTTCACCCCTCCACTTT

J: TRBJ1-1
V: TRBV6-5
D: TRBD1
size: .
CDR3: CASSYGDRDGEAFF
DNA: TGTGCCAGCAGTTACGGGGACAGGGATGGTGAAGCTTTCTTT

J: TRBJ1-1
V: TRBV19
D: .
size: .
CDR3: CASSIEYTEAFF
DNA: TGTGCCAGTAGTATTGAATACACTGAAGCTTTCTTT

J: TRBJ2-7
V: TRBV4-1
D: TRBD1
size: .
CDR3: CASSQGTGATYEQYF
DNA: TGCGCCAGCAGCCAGGGGACAGGGGCAACCTACGAGCAGTACTTC

J: TRBJ2-6
V: TRBV5-1
D: .
size: few
CDR3: CASSIGETQANVLTF
DNA: TGCGCCAGCTCGATCGGGGAAACCCAGGCCAACGTCCTGACTTTC

J: TRBJ1-2
V: TRBV5-6
D: .
size: once
CDR3: CASSKGLRPLYGYTF
DNA: TGTGCCAGCAGCAAGGGACTAAGACCCCTCTATGGCTACACCTTC

J: TRBJ2-1
V: TRBV4-2
D: .
size: .
CDR3: CASSQDPSSYNEQFF
DNA: TGTGCCAGCAGCCAAGACCCAAGCTCCTACAATGAGCAGTTCTTC

J: TRBJ2-2
V: TRBV10-3
D: .
size: .
CDR3: CATADRTGAGELFF
DNA: TGTGCCACCGCAGACAGGACCGGCGCCGGGGAGCTGTTTTTT

J: TRBJ2-2
V: TRBV19
D: TRBD2
size: .
CDR3: CASSSRLAGGSAGELFF
DNA: TGTGCCAGTAGTTCAAGACTAGCGGGAGGTTCAGCCGGGGAGCTGTTTTTT

J: TRBJ2-5
V: TRBV2
D: .
size: .
CDR3: CASSDWAGETQYF
DNA: TGTGCCAGCAGTGATTGGGCGGGGGAGACCCAGTACTTC

J: TRBJ2-1
V: TRBV7-9
D: TRBD2
size: .
CDR3: CASSPRGGRANEQFF
DNA: TGTGCCAGCAGCCCCAGGGGCGGGAGGGCCAATGAGCAGTTCTTC

J: TRBJ2-5
V: TRBV27
D: .
size: .
CDR3: CASSLSGWETQYF
DNA: TGTGCCAGCAGTTTATCCGGTTGGGAGACCCAGTACTTC

J: TRBJ2-2
V: TRBV7-8
D: .
size: .
CDR3: CASSLSSGNTGELFF
DNA: TGTGCCAGCAGCTTGTCTTCGGGGAACACCGGGGAGCTGTTTTTT

J: TRBJ1-5
V: TRBV6-5
D: .
size: .
CDR3: CASSYSPGMGQPQHF
DNA: TGTGCCAGCAGTTACTCCCCAGGGATGGGTCAGCCCCAGCATTTT

J: TRBJ2-3
V: TRBV6-1
D: TRBD1
size: .
CDR3: CASSDGQGYSDTQYF
DNA: TGTGCCAGCAGTGATGGACAGGGGTATTCAGATACGCAGTATTTT

J: TRBJ1-1
V: TRBV6-1
D: TRBD1
size: .
CDR3: CASSINTGGRAFF
DNA: TGTGCCAGCAGCATCAATACAGGGGGGCGGGCTTTCTTT

J: TRBJ1-1
V: TRBV5-6
D: .
size: .
CDR3: CASSHRRTVVSTEAFF
DNA: TGTGCCAGCAGCCATCGTAGGACGGTGGTTAGCACTGAAGCTTTCTTT

J: TRBJ2-5
V: TRBV7-9
D: TRBD1
size: .
CDR3: CASSWGQPYQETQYF
DNA: TGTGCCAGCAGCTGGGGACAGCCGTACCAAGAGACCCAGTACTTC

J: TRBJ2-5
V: TRBV19
D: .
size: .
CDR3: CASSPTRGGETQYF
DNA: TGTGCCAGTAGTCCGACGAGGGGTGGAGAGACCCAGTACTTC

J: TRBJ2-2
V: TRBV7-2
D: .
size: .
CDR3: CASSSDSAGILGELFF
DNA: TGTGCCAGCAGCTCCGACAGTGCCGGCATATTGGGGGAGCTGTTTTTT

J: TRBJ2-1
V: TRBV6-6
D: TRBD2
size: .
CDR3: CATSTRTSGYNEQFF
DNA: TGTGCCACCTCGACCCGGACTAGCGGTTACAATGAGCAGTTCTTC

J: TRBJ1-1
V: TRBV27
D: .
size: .
CDR3: CASSPPGFFGNTEAFF
DNA: TGTGCCAGCAGCCCCCCGGGGTTCTTTGGGAACACTGAAGCTTTCTTT

J: TRBJ1-2
V: TRBV6-1
D: .
size: .
CDR3: CASSEGSRLGYTF
DNA: TGTGCCAGCAGTGAAGGTTCGCGCCTGGGCTACACCTTC

J: TRBJ2-5
V: TRBV18
D: .
size: .
CDR3: CASSPPYPNGRETQYF
DNA: TGTGCCAGCTCACCACCTTACCCCAACGGCCGGGAGACCCAGTACTTC

J: TRBJ1-1
V: TRBV19
D: TRBD1
size: .
CDR3: CASSPQGRRTEAFF
DNA: TGTGCCAGTAGCCCACAGGGGCGTCGGACTGAAGCTTTCTTT

J: TRBJ1-5
V: TRBV19
D: TRBD1
size: few
CDR3: CASSIGGGDNQPQHF
DNA: TGTGCCAGTAGTATTGGAGGGGGCGACAATCAGCCCCAGCATTTT

J: TRBJ1-2
V: TRBV6-5
D: .
size: .
CDR3: CASSYSLPGYYGYTF
DNA: TGTGCCAGCAGTTATTCCCTACCGGGATACTATGGCTACACCTTC

J: TRBJ1-3
V: TRBV10-2
D: .
size: .
CDR3: CASSAVSSGNTIYF
DNA: TGCGCCAGCAGTGCGGTCAGCTCTGGAAACACCATATATTTT

J: TRBJ2-3
V: TRBV4-1
D: TRBD1
size: .
CDR3: CASSRVGTGGEDTQYF
DNA: TGCGCCAGCAGCCGGGTGGGGACAGGGGGTGAAGATACGCAGTATTTT

J: TRBJ2-2
V: TRBV19
D: TRBD1
size: once
CDR3: CASSRTGMNTGELFF
DNA: TGTGCCAGTAGTCGGACAGGGATGAACACCGGGGAGCTGTTTTTT

J: TRBJ1-5
V: TRBV7-9
D: .
size: .
CDR3: CASSFQSGNQPQHF
DNA: TGTGCCAGCAGCTTTCAAAGCGGCAATCAGCCCCAGCATTTT

J: TRBJ2-1
V: TRBV14
D: TRBD2
size: .
CDR3: CASSQNHGARTSGYNEQFF
DNA: TGTGCCAGCAGCCAAAACCATGGCGCGCGAACTAGCGGATACAATGAGCAGTTCTTC

J: TRBJ2-7
V: TRBV6-6
D: .
size: .
CDR3: CASSYLAEGSEQYF
DNA: TGTGCCAGCAGTTATTTAGCGGAGGGCAGCGAGCAGTACTTC

J: TRBJ1-5
V: TRBV30
D: TRBD1
size: .
CDR3: CAWSVGTGGQPQHF
DNA: TGTGCCTGGAGTGTAGGGACAGGGGGTCAGCCCCAGCATTTT

J: TRBJ2-1
V: TRBV19
D: TRBD2
size: .
CDR3: CASSILAGEEQFF
DNA: TGTGCCAGTAGTATTCTTGCGGGAGAAGAGCAGTTCTTC

J: TRBJ1-1
V: TRBV18
D: .
size: .
CDR3: CASSPQRTLNTEAFF
DNA: TGTGCCAGCTCACCACAGAGGACACTGAACACTGAAGCTTTCTTT

J: TRBJ2-2
V: TRBV5-1
D: TRBD2
size: .
CDR3: CASSLVASGRASGELFF
DNA: TGCGCCAGCAGCTTGGTAGCTAGCGGGAGGGCCAGCGGGGAGCTGTTTTTT